This TCR beta chain is drawn from a study of T cell repertoires in cytomegalovirus infection. Across the whole study: In public TCR beta signatures, there were indications of both CMV infection and matching HLA type. The study, taken as a whole, reports: Using cumulative public TCR beta family frequency, the authors identified those who carried CMV together with the relevant HLA.

Germline V gene sequence: CDR1 MNHGY, CDR2 SAAAGT. The CDR3 spans 13 residues. Trimming pared 5 bases from V and 4 bases from J, leaving 12 bases between. About this clonotype: Its antigen is currently unknown.

A single record per CDR3 protein comes from TCRdb applying MiXCR to the reads. The sample includes 300,000 or so distinct CDR3 sequences, 25% seen only once; the top ten take 10% to 15%. This specimen consisted of cultured PBMCs, obtained from culture after CMV antigen stimulation. The chain uses TRBV6-8 and TRBJ2-7; a possible D gene is TRBD2 (6 bases). The sequence came from a human donor in good health (CMV status not recorded). Some clones in this sample may be carry-over from other donors' samples. This chain's CDR3 is CASSRDFPYEQYF. The CDR3 bases are TGTGCCAGCAGTCGGGACTTTCCATACGAGCAGTACTTC.